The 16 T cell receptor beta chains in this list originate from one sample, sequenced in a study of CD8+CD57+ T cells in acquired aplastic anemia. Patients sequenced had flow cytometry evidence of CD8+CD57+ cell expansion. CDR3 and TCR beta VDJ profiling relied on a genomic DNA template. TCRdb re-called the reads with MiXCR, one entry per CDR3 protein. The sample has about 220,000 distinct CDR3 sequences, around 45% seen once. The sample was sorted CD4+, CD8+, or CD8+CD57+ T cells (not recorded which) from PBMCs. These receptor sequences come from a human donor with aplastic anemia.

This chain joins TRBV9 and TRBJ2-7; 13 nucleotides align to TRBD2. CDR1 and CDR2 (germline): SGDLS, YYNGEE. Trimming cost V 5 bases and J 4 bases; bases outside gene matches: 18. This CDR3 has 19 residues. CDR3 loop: CASSAGTSGVPPQVYEQYF. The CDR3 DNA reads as TGTGCCAGCAGTGCCGGGACTAGCGGGGTGCCACCCCAAGTTTACGAGCAGTACTTC.

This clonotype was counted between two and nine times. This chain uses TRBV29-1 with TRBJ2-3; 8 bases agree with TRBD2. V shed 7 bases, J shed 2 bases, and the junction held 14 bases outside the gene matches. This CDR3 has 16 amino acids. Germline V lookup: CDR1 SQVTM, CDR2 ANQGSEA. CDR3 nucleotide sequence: TGCAGCGCGTCGGGGCGCTTAGCGGGGACCACAGATACGCAGTATTTT. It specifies CSASGRLAGTTDTQYF.

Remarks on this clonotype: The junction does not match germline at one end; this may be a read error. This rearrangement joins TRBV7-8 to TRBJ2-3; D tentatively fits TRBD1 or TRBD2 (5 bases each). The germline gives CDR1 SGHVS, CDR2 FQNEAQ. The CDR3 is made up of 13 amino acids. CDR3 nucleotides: TGTGCCAGCAGTCCGGGGCGCACAGATGCGCAGTATTTT. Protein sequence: CASSPGRTDAQYF. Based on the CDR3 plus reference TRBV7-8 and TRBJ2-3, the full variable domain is GAGVSQSPRYKVAKRGQDVALRCDPISGHVSLFWYQQALGQGPEFLTYFQNEAQLDKSGLPSDRFFAERPEGSVSTLKIQRTQQEDSAVYLCASSPGRTDAQYFGPGTRLTVL.

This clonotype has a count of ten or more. The CDR3 bases are TGTGCCAGCAGCTACCTCTACGAGCAGTACTTC. Amino acids: CASSYLYEQYF. This chain joins TRBV7-9 and TRBJ2-7, with D uncertain. Germline CDR1 reads SEHNR; CDR2 reads FQNEAQ (reference sequence). Between the trimmed V and J ends, which lost 4 bases and 3 bases, there was a span of 4 bases. This CDR3 contains 11 residues.

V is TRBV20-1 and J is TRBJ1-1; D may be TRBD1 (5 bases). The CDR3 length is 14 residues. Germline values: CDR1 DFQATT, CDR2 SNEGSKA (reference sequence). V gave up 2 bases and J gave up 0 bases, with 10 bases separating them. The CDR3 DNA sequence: TGCAGTGCTAGACCAGGGTCGATGAACACTGAAGCTTTCTTT. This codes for CSARPGSMNTEAFF.

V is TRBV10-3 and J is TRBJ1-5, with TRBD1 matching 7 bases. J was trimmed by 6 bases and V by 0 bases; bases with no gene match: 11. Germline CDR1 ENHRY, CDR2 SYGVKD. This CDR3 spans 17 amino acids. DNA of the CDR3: TGTGCCATCAGTGAGTCGAGGGACAGCCACGGGCCTCAGCCCCAGCATTTT. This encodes CAISESRDSHGPQPQHF.

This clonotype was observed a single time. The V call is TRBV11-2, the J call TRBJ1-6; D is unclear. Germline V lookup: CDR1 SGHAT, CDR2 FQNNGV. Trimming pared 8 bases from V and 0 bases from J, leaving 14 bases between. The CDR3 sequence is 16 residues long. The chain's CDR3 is CASAGVRDSYNSPLHF. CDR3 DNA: TGTGCCAGCGCCGGCGTCCGCGACTCCTATAATTCACCCCTCCACTTT.

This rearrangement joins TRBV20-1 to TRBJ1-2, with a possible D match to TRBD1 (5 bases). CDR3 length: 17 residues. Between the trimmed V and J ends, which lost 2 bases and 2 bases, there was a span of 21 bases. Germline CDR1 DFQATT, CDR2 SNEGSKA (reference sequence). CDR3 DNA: TGCAGTGCTAGACTGGAACGGGACGCCCGGATCAACTATGGCTACACCTTC. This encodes CSARLERDARINYGYTF.

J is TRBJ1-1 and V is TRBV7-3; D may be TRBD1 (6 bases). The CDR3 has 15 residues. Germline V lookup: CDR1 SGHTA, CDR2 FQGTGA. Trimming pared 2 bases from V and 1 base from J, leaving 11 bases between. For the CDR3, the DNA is TGTGCCAGCAGCTTATGCGGGGGCTGGAACACTGAAGCTTTCTTT. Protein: CASSLCGGWNTEAFF.

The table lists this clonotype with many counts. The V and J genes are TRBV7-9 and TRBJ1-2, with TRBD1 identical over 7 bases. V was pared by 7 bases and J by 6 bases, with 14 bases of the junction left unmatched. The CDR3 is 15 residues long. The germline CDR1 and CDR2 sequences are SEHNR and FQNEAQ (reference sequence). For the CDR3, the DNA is TGTGCCAGCAACCTTCGCCGGGACAGCAGAAATGGCTACACCTTC. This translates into CASNLRRDSRNGYTF.

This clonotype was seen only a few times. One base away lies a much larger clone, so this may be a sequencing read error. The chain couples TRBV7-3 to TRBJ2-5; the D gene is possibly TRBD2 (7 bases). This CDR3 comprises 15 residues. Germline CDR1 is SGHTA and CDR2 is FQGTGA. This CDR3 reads CASSQGGGGGETQCF. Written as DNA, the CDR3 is TGTGCCAGCAGCCAAGGAGGGGGTGGGGGGGAGACCCAGTGCTTC.

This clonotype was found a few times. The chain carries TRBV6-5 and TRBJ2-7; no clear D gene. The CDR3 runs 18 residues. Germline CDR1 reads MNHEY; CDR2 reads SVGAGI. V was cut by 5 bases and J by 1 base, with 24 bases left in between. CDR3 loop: CASSEAGFPLARSYEQYF. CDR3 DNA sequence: TGTGCCAGCAGTGAAGCCGGGTTTCCCTTGGCCAGGTCCTACGAGCAGTACTTC.

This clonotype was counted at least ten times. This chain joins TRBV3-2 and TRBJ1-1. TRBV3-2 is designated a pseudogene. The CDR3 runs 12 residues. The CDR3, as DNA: TGTGCCAGCAGCCAAGAGGGAACTGAAGCTTTCTTT. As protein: CASSQEGTEAFF.

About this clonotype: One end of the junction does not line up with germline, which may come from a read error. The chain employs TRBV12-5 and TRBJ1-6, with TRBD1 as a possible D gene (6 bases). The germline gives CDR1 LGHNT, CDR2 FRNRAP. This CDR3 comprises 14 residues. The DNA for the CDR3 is TGCGCTAGTCCCCCGGGACATGATAATTCACCCCCCCACTTT. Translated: CASPPGHDNSPPHF.

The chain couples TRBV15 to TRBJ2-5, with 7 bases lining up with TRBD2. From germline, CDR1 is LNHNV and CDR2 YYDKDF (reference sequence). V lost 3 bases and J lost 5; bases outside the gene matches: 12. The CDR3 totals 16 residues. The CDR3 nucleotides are TGTGCCACCAGCAGCTTAGTGGGGAGGGTCGAGGAGACCCAGTACTTC. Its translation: CATSSLVGRVEETQYF.

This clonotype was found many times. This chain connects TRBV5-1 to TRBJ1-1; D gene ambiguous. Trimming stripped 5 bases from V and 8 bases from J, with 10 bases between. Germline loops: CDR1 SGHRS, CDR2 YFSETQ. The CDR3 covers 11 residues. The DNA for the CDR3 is TGCGCCAGCAGTCAAGGACCAGAAGCTTTCTTT. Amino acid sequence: CASSQGPEAFF.